Below, 20 T cell receptor beta chains from the same sample are listed, as sequenced in a study of T cell repertoires in cytomegalovirus infection (dated by TCRdb to about 2019). The instrument given in TCRdb is Illumina HiSeq 1500. The public reads were reanalyzed by TCRdb: fastp trimming at Q25, MiXCR alignment, in-frame beta chains only. All rows with the same CDR3 protein become a single entry with the most common DNA and genes. The sample profile shows under 200,000 distinct CDR3 sequences; roughly 9% of them were found once. The ten largest clones take up about 4.2% of the sample. The sample taken for sequencing was PBMCs. All receptors come from a human donor in good health (CMV status not recorded). Some clones in this sample may be carry-over from other donors' samples.

The chain uses TRBV5-4 and TRBJ2-3; 8 bases map to TRBD2. CDR1 is SGHNT and CDR2 is YYREEE in the germline V gene (reference sequence). The J segment lost 4 bases and the V segment lost 4 bases, leaving 8 bases of the junction unmatched. This CDR3 comprises 15 residues. The CDR3 spells CASSPSGGRPDTQYF. CDR3 in DNA: TGTGCCAGCAGCCCGAGTGGCGGGAGGCCAGATACGCAGTATTTT.

The V and J genes are TRBV20-1 and TRBJ2-5; unclear D gene. The CDR3 extends over 12 amino acids. Germline V CDR1 and CDR2: DFQATT, SNEGSKA (reference sequence). Trimming removed 5 bases at V and 4 bases at J, with 11 bases between. Here the CDR3 DNA reads TGCAGTGCTCGGGCGTGGGGAGAGACCCAGTACTTC. As protein: CSARAWGETQYF.

This clonotype was found many times. The V and J genes are TRBV11-2 and TRBJ1-3; D unresolved. The CDR3 is 16 amino acids. In germline, CDR1 is SGHAT, CDR2 FQNNGV. V was pared by 5 bases and J by 0 bases, with 14 bases between. The CDR3 region has the DNA TGTGCCAGCAGCGTGGGTGGTTGGAGCTCTGGAAACACCATATATTTT. It translates to CASSVGGWSSGNTIYF. Full variable domain (remainder filled in from reference TRBV11-2 and TRBJ1-3): EAGVAQSPRYKIIEKRQSVAFWCNPISGHATLYWYQQILGQGPKLLIQFQNNGVVDDSQLPKDRFSAERLKGVDSTLKIQPAKLEDSAVYLCASSVGGWSSGNTIYFGEGSWLTVV.

This clonotype was counted a few times. The gene calls are TRBV2 and TRBJ1-2; D is ambiguous. In germline, CDR1 is SNHLY, CDR2 FYNNEI. Trimming cost V 6 bases and J 4 bases, with 12 bases left between them. The CDR3 is 13 residues long. Here the CDR3 DNA reads TGTGCCAGCAGCCGGGAGGTGAGCTATGGCTACACCTTC. Its protein is CASSREVSYGYTF. Drawing the rest from reference TRBV2 and TRBJ1-2, the complete variable domain is EPEVTQTPSHQVTQMGQEVILRCVPISNHLYFYWYRQILGQKVEFLVSFYNNEISEKSEIFDDQFSVERPDGSNFTLKIRSTKLEDSAMYFCASSREVSYGYTFGSGTRLTVV.

This chain uses TRBV10-1 with TRBJ1-2; D uncertain. V lost 4 bases and J lost 2, with 11 bases in between. The CDR3 spans 14 residues. Per germline, CDR1 WNHNN and CDR2 SYGVQD (reference sequence). This CDR3 is CASSVVNGNYGYTF. CDR3 sequence (DNA): TGCGCCAGCAGTGTGGTCAACGGGAACTATGGCTACACCTTC.

Ten or more counts support this clonotype. The chain is built from TRBV7-2 and TRBJ2-1; D unclear. In germline, CDR1 is SGHTA, CDR2 FQGNSA. The CDR3 contains 14 residues. Trimming took 3 bases from V and 7 from J, leaving 13 bases between them. DNA of the CDR3: TGTGCCAGCAGCTTCGATTGGTCGAGGAATGAGCAGTTCTTC. Protein product: CASSFDWSRNEQFF.

This clonotype has a handful of counts. The chain carries TRBV29-1 and TRBJ1-3; 11 nucleotides align to TRBD1. J gave up 8 bases and V 6 bases, and 6 bases lay outside the gene matches. The CDR3 is made up of 13 amino acids. From germline, CDR1 is SQVTM and CDR2 ANQGSEA. The CDR3 loop is CSVGGTGGDTIYF. In DNA, the CDR3 is TGCAGCGTCGGAGGGACAGGGGGGGACACCATATATTTT.

This clonotype was detected ten times or more. CDR3 loop: CASSEIQRGGGTDTQYF. The CDR3 nucleotides read TGTGCCAGCAGTGAAATTCAACGGGGGGGCGGCACAGATACGCAGTATTTT. V is TRBV2 and J is TRBJ2-3; 8 bases are shared with TRBD2. Unmatched junction bases numbered 8, after V lost 2 bases and J lost 1 base. Looked up from germline, CDR1 is SNHLY and CDR2 is FYNNEI. The CDR3 runs to 17 residues.

The rearrangement links TRBV7-2 to TRBJ1-3; maybe TRBD1 (5 bases). The CDR3 spans 16 residues. The germline V and J ends were trimmed by 5 bases and 0 bases, with 14 bases remaining between them. Germline values: CDR1 SGHTA, CDR2 FQGNSA. CDR3 protein: CASSVDSPFSGNTIYF. DNA of the CDR3: TGTGCCAGCAGCGTCGACAGCCCTTTCTCTGGAAACACCATATATTTT.

There are many counts of this clonotype. The chain uses TRBV7-9 and TRBJ1-1; 7 nucleotides match TRBD1. The CDR3 is 14 residues long. Looked up from germline, CDR1 is SEHNR and CDR2 is FQNEAQ (reference sequence). V dropped 3 bases and J dropped 7; count of bases not matched to a gene: 8. The CDR3 loop is CASSFDREDSEAFF. CDR3 sequence (DNA): TGTGCCAGCAGCTTCGACAGGGAAGATAGTGAAGCTTTCTTT.

This clonotype came up a few times. The chain recombines TRBV20-1 with TRBJ2-1, with a tentative D call TRBD2 (6 bases). The CDR3 is 14 amino acids. Germline V gives CDR1 DFQATT, CDR2 SNEGSKA (reference sequence). The V end was cut by 6 bases, the J end by 0 bases, with 12 bases between. The CDR3 sequence is CSAGSGRSYNEQFF. As DNA, the CDR3 is TGCAGTGCCGGGAGCGGACGCTCCTACAATGAGCAGTTCTTC.

This clonotype was counted a few times. This rearrangement joins TRBV6-2 or TRBV6-3 to TRBJ1-5, with D hard to call. V was pared by 4 bases and J by 4 bases, with 11 bases between. Germline CDR1 is MNHEY and CDR2 is SVGEGT. The CDR3 sequence is 14 residues long. The CDR3 DNA is TGTGCCAGCAGTTTCTACAGTCAGAATCAGCCCCAGCATTTT. Protein: CASSFYSQNQPQHF.

This clonotype came up many times. J is TRBJ1-5 and V is TRBV12-3 or TRBV12-4, with 12 bases fitting TRBD1. J was trimmed by 0 bases and V by 4 bases; bases with no gene match: 7. The CDR3 extends over 18 amino acids. DNA of the CDR3: TGTGCCAGCAGTTACCCCGGGACAGGGGGCCCTAGCAATCAGCCCCAGCATTTT. Amino acid sequence: CASSYPGTGGPSNQPQHF.

This clonotype was counted many times. The V and J genes are TRBV7-2 and TRBJ1-3; 7 bases are shared with TRBD1. Germline V lookup: CDR1 SGHTA, CDR2 FQGNSA. V lost 0 bases to trimming and J lost 0 bases; unmatched junction nucleotides: 8. The CDR3 contains 18 residues. The CDR3 loop is CASSLALTGEPSGNTIYF. The CDR3 nucleotides are TGTGCCAGCAGCTTAGCGCTTACAGGGGAACCCTCTGGAAACACCATATATTTT. Supplemented by reference TRBV7-2 and TRBJ1-3, the full variable domain reads GAGVSQSPSNKVTEKGKDVELRCDPISGHTALYWYRQSLGQGLEFLIYFQGNSAPDKSGLPSDRFSAERTGGSVSTLTIQRTQQEDSAVYLCASSLALTGEPSGNTIYFGEGSWLTVV.

The gene calls are TRBV20-1 and TRBJ1-1; D uncertain. The CDR3 is 13 residues long. Germline V gene lookup returns CDR1 DFQATT and CDR2 SNEGSKA (reference sequence). Trimming took off 6 bases at V and 7 bases at J, with 18 bases between the two ends. The CDR3 is CSALFRIEGEAFF. The CDR3 DNA reads TGCAGTGCCCTATTTAGGATCGAAGGTGAAGCTTTCTTT.

This clonotype has a count of ten or more. The chain joins TRBV20-1 to TRBJ2-1, with 8 positions matching TRBD2. V trimming: 0 bases; J trimming: 8 bases; junction bases outside the gene matches: 12. Germline V gives CDR1 DFQATT, CDR2 SNEGSKA (reference sequence). CDR3 length: 16 residues. CDR3 sequence (DNA): TGCAGTGCTAGAGATCCAACGCGGGAGGTTTATGATGAGCAGTTCTTC. Encoded protein: CSARDPTREVYDEQFF.

There are many counts of this clonotype. The rearrangement uses TRBV28 and TRBJ2-1; 8 bases are a match to TRBD1. Germline trimming cut 3 bases from V and 4 bases from J; bases unmatched to any gene: 11. The CDR3 totals 17 residues. Looked up from germline, CDR1 is MDHEN and CDR2 is SYDVKM. The CDR3 region is CASSLGRTGNWYNEQFF. CDR3 nucleotide sequence: TGTGCCAGCAGTTTGGGGCGGACAGGGAATTGGTACAATGAGCAGTTCTTC.

This clonotype was found many times. The CDR3 region has the DNA TGCAGCGTTGAAGATCACAACACGGTGGGTATCGGCAATCAGCCCCAGCATTTT. It is translated as CSVEDHNTVGIGNQPQHF. This chain links TRBV29-1 with TRBJ1-5; no firm D call. In germline, CDR1 is SQVTM, CDR2 ANQGSEA. Trimming took off 0 bases at V and 2 bases at J, with 20 bases between the two ends. The CDR3 is 18 amino acids.

This clonotype was picked up a small number of times. The chain employs TRBV7-9 and TRBJ2-1; 10 bases are shared with TRBD1. This CDR3 spans 13 amino acids. CDR1 and CDR2 (germline): SEHNR, FQNEAQ (reference sequence). V shed 5 bases and J 8 bases; nucleotides not matched to a gene: 3. CDR3 nucleotide sequence: TGTGCCAGCAGCCCGGGACAGGGGCATGAGCAGTTCTTC. Its translation is CASSPGQGHEQFF. Based on the CDR3 plus reference TRBV7-9 and TRBJ2-1, the full variable domain is DTGVSQNPRHKITKRGQNVTFRCDPISEHNRLYWYRQTLGQGPEFLTYFQNEAQLEKSRLLSDRFSAERPKGSFSTLEIQRTEQGDSAMYLCASSPGQGHEQFFGPGTRLTVL.

In its sample, this clonotype was seen many times. V and J are TRBV20-1 and TRBJ1-5; D ambiguous. V shed 2 bases and J shed 3 bases, with 14 bases lying between them. The CDR3 extends over 15 amino acids. Germline V gene data show CDR1 as DFQATT and CDR2 as SNEGSKA (reference sequence). CDR3 amino acids: CSARRAVGDNQPQHF. For the CDR3, the DNA is TGCAGTGCTAGACGGGCAGTAGGCGACAATCAGCCCCAGCATTTT.